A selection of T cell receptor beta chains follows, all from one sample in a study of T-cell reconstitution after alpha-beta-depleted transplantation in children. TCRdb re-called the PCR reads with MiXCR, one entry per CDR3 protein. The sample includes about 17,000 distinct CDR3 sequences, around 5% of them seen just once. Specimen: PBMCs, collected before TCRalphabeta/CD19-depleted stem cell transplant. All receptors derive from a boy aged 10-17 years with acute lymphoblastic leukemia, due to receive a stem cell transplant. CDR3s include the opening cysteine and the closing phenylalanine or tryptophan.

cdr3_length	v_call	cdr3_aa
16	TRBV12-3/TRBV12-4	CASSSRSRSGANVLTF
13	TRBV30	CAWSGGGNQPQHF
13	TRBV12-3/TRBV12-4	CASRPTNTGELFF
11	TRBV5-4	CASSPGTVLFF
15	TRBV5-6	CASSYRGSTNEKLFF
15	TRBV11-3	CASSFISDSRYEQYF
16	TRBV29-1	CSVDPSSGRRNYGYTF
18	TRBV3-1	CASSQVGAGNPETYEQYF
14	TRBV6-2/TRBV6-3	CASSLSALGGELFF
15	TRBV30	CAWGRGLSGANVLTF
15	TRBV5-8	CASSYRDRDAYEQYF
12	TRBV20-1	CSAEGVTDTQYF
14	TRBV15	CATSRAGSGNTIYF
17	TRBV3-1	CASSQEITDVVDDTQYF
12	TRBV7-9	CASWVREDIQYF
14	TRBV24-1	CATAIGGRQETQYF
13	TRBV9	CASSVEGGTEAFF
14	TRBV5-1	CASSRDTLNTEAFF
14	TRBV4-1	CASSQPTGEGEQYF
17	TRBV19	CASSIAAGLAGEYEQYF
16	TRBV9	CASSAQQSSGANVLTF
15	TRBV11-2	CASSLGPGVAYEQYF
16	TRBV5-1	CASSSGTQNFNYGYTF
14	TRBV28	CASRGGTGGQGYTF
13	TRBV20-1	CSAADREGNEQFF
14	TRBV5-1	CASSLGTDGNTIYF
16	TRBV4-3	CASSQAGTMNTGELFF
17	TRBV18	CASSPPFDAGNYNEQFF
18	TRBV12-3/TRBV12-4	CASSKRPGDTISYNEQFF
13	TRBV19	CASTTGTYGEQFF
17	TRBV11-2	CASSLNVHRVGSYEQYF